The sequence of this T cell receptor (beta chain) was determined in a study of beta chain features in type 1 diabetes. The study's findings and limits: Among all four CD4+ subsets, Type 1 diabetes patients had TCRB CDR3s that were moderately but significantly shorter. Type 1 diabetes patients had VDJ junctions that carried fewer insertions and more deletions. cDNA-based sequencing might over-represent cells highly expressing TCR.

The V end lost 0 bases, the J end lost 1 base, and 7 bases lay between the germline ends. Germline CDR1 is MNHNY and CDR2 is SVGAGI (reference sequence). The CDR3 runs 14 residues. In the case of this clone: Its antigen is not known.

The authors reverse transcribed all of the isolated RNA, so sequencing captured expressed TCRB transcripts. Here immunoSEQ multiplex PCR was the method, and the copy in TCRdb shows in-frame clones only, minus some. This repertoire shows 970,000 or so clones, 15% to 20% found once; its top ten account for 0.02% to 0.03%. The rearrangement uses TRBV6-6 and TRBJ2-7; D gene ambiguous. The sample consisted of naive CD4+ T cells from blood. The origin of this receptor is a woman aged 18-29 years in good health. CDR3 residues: CASSYSTVSYEQYF. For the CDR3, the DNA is TGTGCCAGCAGTTACTCGACGGTTTCCTACGAGCAGTACTTC.